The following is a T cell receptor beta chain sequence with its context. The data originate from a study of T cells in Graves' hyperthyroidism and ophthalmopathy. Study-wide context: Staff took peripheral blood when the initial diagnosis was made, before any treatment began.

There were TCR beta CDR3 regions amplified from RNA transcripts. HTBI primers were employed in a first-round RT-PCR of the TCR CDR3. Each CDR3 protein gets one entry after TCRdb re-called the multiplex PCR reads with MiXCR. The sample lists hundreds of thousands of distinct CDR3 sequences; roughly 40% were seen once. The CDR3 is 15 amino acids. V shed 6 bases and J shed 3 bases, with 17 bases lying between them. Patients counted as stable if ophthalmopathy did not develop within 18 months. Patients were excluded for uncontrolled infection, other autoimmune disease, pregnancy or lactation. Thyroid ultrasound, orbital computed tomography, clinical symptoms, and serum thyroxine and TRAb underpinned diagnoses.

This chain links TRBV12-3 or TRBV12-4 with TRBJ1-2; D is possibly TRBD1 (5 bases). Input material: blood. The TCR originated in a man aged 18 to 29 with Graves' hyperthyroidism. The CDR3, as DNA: TGTGCCAGCAGGCTTCTCCTCAGGACATACTATGGCTACACCTTC. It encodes CASRLLLRTYYGYTF.